This T cell receptor beta chain was sequenced for a study of T-cell reconstitution after alpha-beta-depleted transplantation in children. General study results and limits: Most T-cell counts and diversity one year after the transplant came from T cells that were newly produced. Surviving recipient cells, namely T cells and thymic progenitors, were the source of high day-60 TCRbeta diversity in some patients. Expanded graft clones, several hundred of them, were reportedly the source of alpha-beta T cells about two months after transplant.

This clonotype was recorded at least ten times. The antigen is unknown. V was clipped by 2 bases and J by 3 bases, with 11 bases between them. Germline lookup yields CDR1 SEHNR and CDR2 FQNEAQ (reference sequence). The CDR3 is 14 amino acids. Unique molecular identifiers were incorporated during preparation of the TCRbeta library. TCRdb itself ran the PCR reads through MiXCR, one entry per CDR3 protein. The table records 100,000 to 120,000 distinct CDR3 sequences, 5.5% to 6.5% of them present only once. The V and J genes are TRBV7-9 and TRBJ2-7; D is perhaps TRBD2 (5 bases). The starting material was PBMCs, mostly from graft donor cells, obtained 360 days after TCRalphabeta/CD19-depleted stem cell transplant. This clonotype was sampled from a male patient under 10 years old who had a stem cell transplant for acute lymphoblastic leukemia, so the T cells may come from the graft donor. CDR3: CASSLSGSLYEQYF. The DNA for the CDR3 is TGTGCCAGCAGCTTATCGGGGTCTCTCTACGAGCAGTACTTC.